The 10 T cell receptor beta chains below come from one sample, sequenced in a study of blood T cell repertoires in COVID-19. Some clones are missing from TCRdb's copy, which holds only in-frame ones; the method was immunoSEQ multiplex PCR. The sample shows approximately 300,000 clones, around 85% of them seen only once. The material sequenced was peripheral blood. The source is a woman in her 50s with active or convalescent COVID-19.

This rearrangement joins TRBV28 to TRBJ2-3; 10 bases line up with TRBD1. Germline CDR1 MDHEN, CDR2 SYDVKM. The CDR3 covers 16 residues. Trimming removed 4 bases from V and 6 bases from J; junction bases left unmatched: 10. The CDR3 loop reads CASSSPGQGEGDTQYF. CDR3 bases: TGTGCCAGCAGTTCCCCAGGACAGGGGGAAGGGGATACGCAGTATTTT.

This sequence joins TRBV27 and TRBJ2-1, with TRBD2 matching over 16 bases. The junction had 17 bases not matched to a gene; V was cut back by 7 bases and J by 8 bases. The CDR3 has 19 amino acids. CDR1 MNHEY and CDR2 SMNVEV come from the germline V gene (reference sequence). CDR3 region: CASNPFDDGTSGRVDEQFF. DNA of the CDR3: TGTGCCAGCAACCCATTTGACGATGGGACTAGCGGGAGGGTCGATGAGCAGTTCTTC.

The rearrangement uses TRBV3-1 (or the pseudogene TRBV3-2) and TRBJ2-7; TRBD2 matches 9 bases. V lost 5 bases to trimming and J lost 2 bases; unmatched junction nucleotides: 4. This CDR3 is 14 amino acids long. Germline loops: CDR1 LGHDT, CDR2 YNNKEL (reference sequence). DNA of the CDR3: TGTGCCAGCAGCGAGACTAGCGGAGCCTACGAGCAGTACTTC. Translation: CASSETSGAYEQYF.

J is TRBJ1-4 and V is TRBV7-9; tentative D call: TRBD1 (5 bases). Germline CDR1 SEHNR, CDR2 FQNEAQ (reference sequence). V was pared by 1 base and J by 12 bases, with 18 bases between. There are 15 residues in the CDR3. CDR3 region: CASSLVRGGPRELFF. The CDR3 DNA is TGTGCCAGCAGCTTAGTTCGCGGGGGTCCTCGGGAACTGTTTTTT.

The chain employs TRBV29-1 and TRBJ1-1; maybe TRBD1 (6 bases). Germline CDR1 reads SQVTM; CDR2 reads ANQGSEA. This CDR3 is built from 11 residues. V gave up 3 bases and J gave up 8 bases, with 10 bases separating them. The CDR3 protein is CSVDSDREAFF. DNA for the CDR3: TGCAGCGTTGATTCGGACAGAGAAGCTTTCTTT.

This chain connects TRBV27 to TRBJ2-7; D is possibly TRBD2 (6 bases). Germline loops: CDR1 MNHEY, CDR2 SMNVEV (reference sequence). The germline V and J ends were trimmed by 2 bases and 4 bases, with 18 bases remaining between them. CDR3 size: 16 residues. The CDR3 region is CASSLLGTRATYEQYF. In DNA form, the CDR3 reads TGTGCCAGCAGTTTACTTGGGACTCGGGCAACATACGAGCAGTACTTC.

This chain connects TRBV12-3 or TRBV12-4 to TRBJ2-1, with D possibly TRBD2 on 7 matching bases. With 1 base removed from V and 13 bases from J, the gap between germline ends came to 14 bases. The CDR3 is 13 residues long. The CDR3 DNA reads TGTGCCAGCAGTTTAGTTCTAGGGGGGGGCCAGTTCTTC. The encoded protein is CASSLVLGGGQFF.

The sample holds many counts of this clone. The genes are TRBV6-5 and TRBJ2-5, with D possibly TRBD1 on 5 matching bases. The CDR3 spans 13 residues. The V gene's germline CDR1 is MNHEY and CDR2 SVGAGI. Trimming took off 2 bases at V and 4 bases at J, with 8 bases between the two ends. CDR3 sequence (DNA): TGTGCCAGCAGTTACACTGGGGCAGAGACCCAGTACTTC. It codes for CASSYTGAETQYF.

The CDR3 reads CASSGPPRETEAFF. CDR3 DNA sequence: TGTGCCAGCAGTGGGCCCCCAAGAGAGACTGAAGCTTTCTTT. The chain links TRBV28 to TRBJ1-1; the D is unclear. V shed 5 bases and J shed 5 bases, with 15 bases lying between them. The germline V gene encodes CDR1 MDHEN and CDR2 SYDVKM. The CDR3 runs 14 residues.

This clone is a singleton in its sample. This chain links TRBV24-1 with TRBJ1-2, with D possibly being TRBD1 (6 bases). V lost 4 bases to trimming and J lost 0 bases, with 14 bases between them. Germline V lookup: CDR1 KGHDR, CDR2 SFDVKD. This CDR3 is 16 amino acids long. CDR3 in amino acids: CATSDPLDRTNYGYTF. The CDR3 DNA sequence: TGTGCCACCAGTGACCCCCTTGACAGGACTAACTATGGCTACACCTTC.